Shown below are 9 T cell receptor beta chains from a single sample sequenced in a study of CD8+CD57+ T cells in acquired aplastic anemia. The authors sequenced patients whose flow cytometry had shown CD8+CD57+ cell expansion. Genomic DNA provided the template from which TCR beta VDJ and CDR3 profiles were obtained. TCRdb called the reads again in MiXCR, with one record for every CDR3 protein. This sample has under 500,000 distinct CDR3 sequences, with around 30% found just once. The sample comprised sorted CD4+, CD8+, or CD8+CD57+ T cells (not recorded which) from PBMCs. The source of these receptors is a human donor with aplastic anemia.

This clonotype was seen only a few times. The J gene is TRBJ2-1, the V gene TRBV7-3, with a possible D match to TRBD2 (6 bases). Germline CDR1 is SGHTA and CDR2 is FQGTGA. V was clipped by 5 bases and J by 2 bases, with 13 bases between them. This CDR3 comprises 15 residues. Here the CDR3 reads CASSREYRTYNEQFF. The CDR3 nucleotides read TGTGCCAGCAGCCGGGAGTATCGCACCTACAATGAGCAGTTCTTC.

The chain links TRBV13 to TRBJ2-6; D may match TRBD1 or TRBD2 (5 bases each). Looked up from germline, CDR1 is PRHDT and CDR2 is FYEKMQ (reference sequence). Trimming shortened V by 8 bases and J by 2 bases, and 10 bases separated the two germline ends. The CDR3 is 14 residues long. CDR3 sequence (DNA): TGTGCCAGCGGAAGGGACCCTGGGGCCAACGTCCTGACTTTC. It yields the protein CASGRDPGANVLTF.

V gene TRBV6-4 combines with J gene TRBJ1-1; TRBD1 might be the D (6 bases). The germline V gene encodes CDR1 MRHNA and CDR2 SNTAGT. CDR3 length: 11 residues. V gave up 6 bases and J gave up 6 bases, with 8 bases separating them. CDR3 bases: TGTGCCAGCAGACAGGGCTCTGAAGCTTTCTTT. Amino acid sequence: CASRQGSEAFF.

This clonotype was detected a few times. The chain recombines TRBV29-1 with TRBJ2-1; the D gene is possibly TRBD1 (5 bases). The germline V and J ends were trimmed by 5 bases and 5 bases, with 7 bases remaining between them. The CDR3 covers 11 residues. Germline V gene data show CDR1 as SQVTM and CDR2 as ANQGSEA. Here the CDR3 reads CSVRTNNEQFF. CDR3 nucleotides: TGCAGCGTTCGGACAAACAATGAGCAGTTCTTC.

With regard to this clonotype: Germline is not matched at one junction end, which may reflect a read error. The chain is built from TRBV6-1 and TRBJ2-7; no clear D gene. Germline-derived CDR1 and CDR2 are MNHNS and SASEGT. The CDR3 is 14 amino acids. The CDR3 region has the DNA TGTGCCAGCAGTGATTGGGCAGTCTCCGACGAGCAGTACTTC. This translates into CASSDWAVSDEQYF.

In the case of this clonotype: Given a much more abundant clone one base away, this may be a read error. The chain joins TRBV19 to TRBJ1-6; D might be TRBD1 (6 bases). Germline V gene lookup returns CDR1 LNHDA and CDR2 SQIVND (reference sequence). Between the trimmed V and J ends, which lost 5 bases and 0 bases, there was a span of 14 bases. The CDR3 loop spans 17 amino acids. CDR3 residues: CASSGTGSSSYNSPLHF. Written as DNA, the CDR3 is TGTGCCAGTAGTGGTACAGGGTCTAGCTCCTATAATTCACCCCTCCACTTT.

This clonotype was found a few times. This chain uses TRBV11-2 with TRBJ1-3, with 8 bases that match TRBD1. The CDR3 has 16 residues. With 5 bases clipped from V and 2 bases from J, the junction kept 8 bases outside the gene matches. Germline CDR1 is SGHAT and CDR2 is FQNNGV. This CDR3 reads CASSVIGQGTGNTIYF. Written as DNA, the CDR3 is TGTGCCAGCAGCGTAATTGGACAGGGCACTGGAAACACCATATATTTT.

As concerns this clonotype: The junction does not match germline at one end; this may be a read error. For the CDR3, the DNA is TGTGCCAGCAGCCAAGGGTCCGCGGCCCCCAATACAATCGAGCAGTACTTC. Residues: CASSQGSAAPNTIEQYF. V gene TRBV4-1 combines with J gene TRBJ2-7; D not certain. Germline V CDR1 and CDR2: MGHRA, YSYEKL. The CDR3 totals 17 residues.

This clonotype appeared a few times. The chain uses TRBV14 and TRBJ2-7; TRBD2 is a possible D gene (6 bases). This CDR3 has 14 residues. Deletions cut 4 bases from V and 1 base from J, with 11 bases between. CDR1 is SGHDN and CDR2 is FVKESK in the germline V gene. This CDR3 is CASSPGLNSYEQYF. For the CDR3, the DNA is TGTGCCAGCAGCCCCGGACTAAATTCCTACGAGCAGTACTTC. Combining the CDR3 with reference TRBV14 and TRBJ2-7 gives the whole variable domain EAGVTQFPSHSVIEKGQTVTLRCDPISGHDNLYWYRRVMGKEIKFLLHFVKESKQDESGMPNNRFLAERTGGTYSTLKVQPAELEDSGVYFCASSPGLNSYEQYFGPGTRLTVT.